A single sample is the source of the 22 T cell receptor beta chains below, sequenced in a study of blood T cell repertoires in COVID-19. Generated by immunoSEQ multiplex PCR, the TCRdb table keeps only in-frame clones and is missing some. The sample records 120,000 or so clones, more than 90% being singletons. The sequenced sample was peripheral blood. The receptors here all came from a man in his fifties with active COVID-19.

Written as DNA, the CDR3 is TGCGCCAGCAGCTATAGCGGGGGGATCTGGTTTAGTGGGGATACGCAGTATTTT. This sequence encodes CASSYSGGIWFSGDTQYF. The chain carries TRBV10-1 and TRBJ2-3; TRBD2 agrees at 10 bases. This CDR3 has 18 residues. V gave up 6 bases and J gave up 6 bases; unmatched junction bases: 18. The germline V gene has CDR1 WNHNN and CDR2 SYGVQD (reference sequence).

The CDR3 DNA follows: TGTGCCAGCAGTGGGGATGGGACAGGCACTTTCTACAATGAGCAGTTCTTC. Translation: CASSGDGTGTFYNEQFF. The chain joins TRBV28 to TRBJ2-1, with 8 bases matching TRBD1. This CDR3 is 17 amino acids long. Trimming cost V 5 bases and J 3 bases; bases outside gene matches: 12. Germline V gives CDR1 MDHEN, CDR2 SYDVKM.

The chain links TRBV9 to TRBJ1-1, with 10 positions matching TRBD1. Germline V CDR1 and CDR2: SGDLS, YYNGEE. CDR3 length equals 15 residues. V dropped 0 bases and J dropped 10; count of bases not matched to a gene: 9. The CDR3 protein is CASSVEEGTGVSAFF. CDR3 sequence (DNA): TGTGCCAGCAGCGTAGAGGAAGGGACAGGGGTTTCAGCTTTCTTT.

This clone was counted once. This rearrangement joins TRBV3-1 (or the pseudogene TRBV3-2) to TRBJ2-7; no definite D call. This CDR3 contains 17 residues. Germline lookup yields CDR1 LGHDT and CDR2 YNNKEL (reference sequence). Trimming took 6 bases from V and 2 from J, leaving 23 bases between them. In DNA form, the CDR3 reads TGTGCCAGCAGTCAAAGGATCTCGGCGGCCTATCCCTACGAGCAGTACTTC. Protein: CASSQRISAAYPYEQYF.

This CDR3 is CASSTTGVEKLFF. The CDR3 DNA reads TGTGCCAGTAGTACGACAGGGGTGGAAAAACTGTTTTTT. J is TRBJ1-4 and V is TRBV19, with 8 bases aligning to TRBD1. This CDR3 contains 13 residues. The V gene end was trimmed by 4 bases and the J gene end by 8 bases; junction bases not matched to a gene: 3. In germline, CDR1 is LNHDA, CDR2 SQIVND (reference sequence).

The CDR3 sequence: CATSDLWGRGNTIYF. DNA of the CDR3: TGTGCCACCAGTGATTTGTGGGGCCGGGGAAACACCATATATTTT. The genes are TRBV24-1 and TRBJ1-3, with D possibly matching TRBD1 (5 bases). CDR1 and CDR2 (germline): KGHDR, SFDVKD. V lost 0 bases and J 4 bases, leaving 9 bases between the germline ends. The CDR3 totals 15 residues.

The rearrangement links TRBV3-1 (or the pseudogene TRBV3-2) to TRBJ2-3; 9 nucleotides align to TRBD2. V gave up 4 bases and J gave up 0 bases; unmatched junction bases: 8. The germline CDR1 and CDR2 sequences are LGHDT and YNNKEL (reference sequence). The CDR3 totals 17 residues. The CDR3 spells CASSRLGLAASTDTQYF. CDR3 nucleotide sequence: TGTGCCAGCAGCCGACTGGGACTAGCAGCTAGCACAGATACGCAGTATTTT.

The V call is TRBV18, the J call TRBJ2-7; D possibly corresponds to TRBD2 (7 bases). The germline V and J ends were trimmed by 2 bases and 5 bases, with 10 bases remaining between them. The CDR3 is made up of 13 amino acids. The germline CDR1 and CDR2 sequences are KGHSH and LQKENI. CDR3 sequence reads: CASSPGGANEQYV. The CDR3 bases are TGTGCCAGCTCACCAGGGGGGGCGAACGAGCAGTACGTC.

The chain has TRBV9 and TRBJ1-5; no reliable D call. The CDR3 contains 13 residues. Trimming took off 0 bases at V and 10 bases at J, with 11 bases between the two ends. Per germline, CDR1 SGDLS and CDR2 YYNGEE. The CDR3 sequence: CASSVGMATPQHF. In DNA form, the CDR3 reads TGTGCCAGCAGCGTAGGTATGGCGACACCCCAGCATTTT.

This chain connects TRBV14 to TRBJ1-6; the D gene is possibly TRBD1 (6 bases). The CDR3 is 14 residues long. With 4 bases removed from V and 10 bases from J, the gap between germline ends came to 14 bases. In germline, CDR1 is SGHDN, CDR2 FVKESK. CDR3 sequence reads: CASSRQEVDSPLHF. The CDR3 region has the DNA TGTGCCAGCAGCCGACAGGAGGTTGACTCACCCCTCCACTTT. The whole variable domain, filled in from reference TRBV14 and TRBJ1-6, reads EAGVTQFPSHSVIEKGQTVTLRCDPISGHDNLYWYRRVMGKEIKFLLHFVKESKQDESGMPNNRFLAERTGGTYSTLKVQPAELEDSGVYFCASSRQEVDSPLHFGNGTRLTVT.

The rearrangement joins TRBV11-2 to TRBJ2-1; 9 bases map to TRBD2. Germline trimming cut 4 bases from V and 0 bases from J; bases unmatched to any gene: 10. The CDR3 is 18 amino acids. CDR1 is SGHAT and CDR2 is FQNNGV in the germline V gene. The CDR3 is CASSWGGSGRSSYNEQFF. The CDR3 region has the DNA TGTGCCAGCAGCTGGGGAGGGAGCGGGAGGAGCTCCTACAATGAGCAGTTCTTC.

The chain carries TRBV12-5 and TRBJ1-1, with D possibly matching TRBD1 (6 bases). V lost 5 bases, J lost 7 bases, and 17 bases lay in between. The CDR3 loop spans 14 amino acids. Germline assignment: CDR1 LGHNT and CDR2 FRNRAP. The CDR3 DNA reads as TGTGCTAGTGGTCTGGACCTCGGACAGAGTGAAGCTTTCTTT. It yields the protein CASGLDLGQSEAFF.

The CDR3 sequence: CASSLVQTTTNEKLFF. CDR3 DNA: TGTGCCAGCAGCTTAGTACAGACGACAACTAATGAAAAACTGTTTTTT. The chain is built from TRBV7-9 and TRBJ1-4; no firm D call. Germline V gives CDR1 SEHNR, CDR2 FQNEAQ (reference sequence). Between the trimmed V and J ends, which lost 1 base and 0 bases, there was a span of 9 bases. This CDR3 region has 16 residues.

The chain carries TRBV6-5 and TRBJ1-1; D gene ambiguous. Germline CDR1 is MNHEY and CDR2 is SVGAGI. There are 12 residues in the CDR3. The V end was cut by 3 bases, the J end by 1 base, with 3 bases between. CDR3 bases: TGTGCCAGCAGTTATCAGAACACTGAAGCTTTCTTT. Encoded protein: CASSYQNTEAFF.

This rearrangement joins TRBV2 to TRBJ2-7, with 7 bases identical to TRBD2. The V gene end was trimmed by 8 bases and the J gene end by 5 bases; junction bases not matched to a gene: 9. The CDR3 extends over 13 amino acids. The germline V gene has CDR1 SNHLY and CDR2 FYNNEI. CDR3 in DNA: TGTGCCAGCGGGACGGGGGGAGGCGACGAGCAGTACTTC. This sequence encodes CASGTGGGDEQYF.

The chain links TRBV28 to TRBJ2-7, with D possibly matching TRBD1 (5 bases). Per the germline V gene, CDR1 is MDHEN and CDR2 is SYDVKM. The CDR3 totals 14 residues. Trimming took off 6 bases at V and 2 bases at J, with 14 bases between the two ends. The CDR3, as DNA: TGTGCCAGCAGCGACCACAGGCGCACCTACGAGCAGTACGTC. Translated: CASSDHRRTYEQYV.

This chain connects TRBV30 to TRBJ2-1; 9 nucleotides match TRBD1. With V trimmed by 4 bases and J by 4 bases, 5 bases remained unmatched. Germline CDR1 reads GTSNPN; CDR2 reads SVGIG (reference sequence). This CDR3 has 14 amino acids. The DNA of the CDR3 is TGTGCCTGGACAAACAGGGGGCCTTACAATGAGCAGTTCTTC. It translates to CAWTNRGPYNEQFF. The full variable domain, rest sourced from reference TRBV30 and TRBJ2-1, is SQTIHQWPATLVQPVGSPLSLECTVEGTSNPNLYWYRQAAGRGLQLLFYSVGIGQISSEVPQNLSASRPQDRQFILSSKKLLLSDSGFYLCAWTNRGPYNEQFFGPGTRLTVL.

V gene TRBV5-1 combines with J gene TRBJ2-3, with 14 bases identical to TRBD2. The CDR3 contains 17 residues. Trimming cost V 4 bases and J 4 bases; bases outside gene matches: 8. Germline CDR1 SGHRS, CDR2 YFSETQ. The CDR3 coding sequence is TGCGCCAGCAGCATTCCCACGACTAGCGGGAGGGCAGATACGCAGTATTTT. This codes for CASSIPTTSGRADTQYF.

The J gene is TRBJ1-2, the V gene TRBV19; D remains ambiguous. The V gene's germline CDR1 is LNHDA and CDR2 SQIVND (reference sequence). The CDR3 contains 10 residues. Trimming cost V 3 bases and J 8 bases, with 4 bases left between them. The CDR3 loop reads CASSIRGYTF. Written as DNA, the CDR3 is TGTGCCAGTAGTATCAGGGGCTACACCTTC.

Only one count was recorded for this clone. The rearrangement links TRBV9 to TRBJ1-3, with a tentative D call TRBD1 (5 bases). The ends were cut back, 1 base at V and 0 bases at J, with 14 bases in the middle. Germline lookup yields CDR1 SGDLS and CDR2 YYNGEE. This CDR3 spans 17 amino acids. CDR3 nucleotides: TGTGCCAGCAGCGTATCAGGGAACCCCCTCTCTGGAAACACCATATATTTT. Translated, it gives CASSVSGNPLSGNTIYF.

The J gene is TRBJ1-1, the V gene TRBV6-1, with 9 bases identical to TRBD1. Trimming at V came to 4 bases and at J to 3 bases, leaving 9 bases not matched to a gene. CDR3 length: 16 residues. The germline gives CDR1 MNHNS, CDR2 SASEGT. In DNA, the CDR3 is TGTGCCAGCAGTGCGGCTATGGGGACAGGGTACACTGAAGCTTTCTTT. Its protein is CASSAAMGTGYTEAFF.

This sequence joins TRBV15 and TRBJ2-3, with 10 bases matching TRBD2. V lost 0 bases, J lost 5 bases, and 8 bases stayed unmatched. This CDR3 contains 17 residues. Looked up from germline, CDR1 is LNHNV and CDR2 is YYDKDF (reference sequence). This CDR3 is CATSRDLASGSIDTQYF. In DNA form, the CDR3 reads TGTGCCACCAGCAGAGATTTGGCTAGCGGGAGTATAGATACGCAGTATTTT.